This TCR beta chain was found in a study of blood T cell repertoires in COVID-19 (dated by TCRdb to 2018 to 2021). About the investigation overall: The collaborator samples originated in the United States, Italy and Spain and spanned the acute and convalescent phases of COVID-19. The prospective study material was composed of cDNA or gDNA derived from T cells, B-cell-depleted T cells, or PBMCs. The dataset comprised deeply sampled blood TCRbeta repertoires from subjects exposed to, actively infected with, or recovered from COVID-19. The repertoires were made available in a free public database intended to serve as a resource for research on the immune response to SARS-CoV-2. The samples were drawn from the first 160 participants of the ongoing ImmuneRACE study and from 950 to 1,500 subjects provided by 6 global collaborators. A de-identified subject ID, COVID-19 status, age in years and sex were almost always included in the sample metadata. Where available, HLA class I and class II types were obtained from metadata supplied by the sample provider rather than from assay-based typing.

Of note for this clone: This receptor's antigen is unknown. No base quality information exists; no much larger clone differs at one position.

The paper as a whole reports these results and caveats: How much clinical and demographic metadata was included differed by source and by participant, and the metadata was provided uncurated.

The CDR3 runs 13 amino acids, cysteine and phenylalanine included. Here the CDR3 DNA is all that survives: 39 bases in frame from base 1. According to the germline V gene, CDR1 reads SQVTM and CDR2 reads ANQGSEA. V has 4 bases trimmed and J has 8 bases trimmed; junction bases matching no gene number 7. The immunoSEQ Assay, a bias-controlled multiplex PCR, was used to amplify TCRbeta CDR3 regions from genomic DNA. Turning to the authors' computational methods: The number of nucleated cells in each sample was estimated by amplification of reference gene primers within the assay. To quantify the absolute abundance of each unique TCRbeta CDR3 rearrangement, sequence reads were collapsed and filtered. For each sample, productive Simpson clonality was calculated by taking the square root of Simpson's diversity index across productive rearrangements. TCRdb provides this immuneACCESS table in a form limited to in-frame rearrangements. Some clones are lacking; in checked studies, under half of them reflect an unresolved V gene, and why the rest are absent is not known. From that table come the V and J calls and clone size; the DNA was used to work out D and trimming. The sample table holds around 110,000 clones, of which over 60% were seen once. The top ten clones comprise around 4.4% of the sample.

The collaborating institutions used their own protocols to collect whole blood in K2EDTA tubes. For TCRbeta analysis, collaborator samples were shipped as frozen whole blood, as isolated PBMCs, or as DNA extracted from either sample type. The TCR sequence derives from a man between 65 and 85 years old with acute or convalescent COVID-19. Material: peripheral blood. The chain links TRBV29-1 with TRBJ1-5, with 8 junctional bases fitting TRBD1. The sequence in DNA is TGCAGCGTTGCCGTCAGGGGGCGGGAGCCCCAGCATTTT. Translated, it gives CSVAVRGREPQHF.